This TCR beta chain was obtained from a study of T cell changes during pregnancy in multiple sclerosis. CDR3 length: 16 amino acids. Germline lookup yields CDR1 GTSNPN and CDR2 SVGIG (reference sequence). V dropped 0 bases and J dropped 5; count of bases not matched to a gene: 6. TCRdb keeps only in-frame clones here, not all; method: immunoSEQ multiplex PCR. The sample has some 40,000 clones; less than 90% are singletons. V usage is TRBV30 and J usage is TRBJ2-1, with 11 bases matching TRBD2. The clonotype was recovered from a female donor with multiple sclerosis, enrolled in a pregnancy study. The sequencing here drew on CD4+ T cells from peripheral blood mononuclear cells, taken in the first trimester of pregnancy. The chain's CDR3 is CAWSVTSGRHDNEQFF. In DNA form, the CDR3 reads TGTGCCTGGAGTGTCACTAGCGGGAGACACGACAATGAGCAGTTCTTC.